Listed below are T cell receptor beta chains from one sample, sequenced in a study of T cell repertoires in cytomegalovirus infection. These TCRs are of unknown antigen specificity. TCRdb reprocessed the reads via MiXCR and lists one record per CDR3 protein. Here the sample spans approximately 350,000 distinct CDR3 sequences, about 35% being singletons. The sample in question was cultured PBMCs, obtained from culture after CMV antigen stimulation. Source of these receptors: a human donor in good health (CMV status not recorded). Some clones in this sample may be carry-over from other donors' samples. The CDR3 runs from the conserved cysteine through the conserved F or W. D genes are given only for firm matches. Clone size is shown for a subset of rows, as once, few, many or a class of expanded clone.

cdr3_nt: TGTGCCAGCAGTTTAAGAGGGAAACCTAGCACAGATACGCAGTATTTT
cdr3_aa: CASSLRGKPSTDTQYF
clone_size: .
d_call: .
j_call: TRBJ2-3
v_call: TRBV12-3/TRBV12-4

cdr3_nt: TGCAGCGTCGCCCAGGGAAAGAATGGCTACACCTTC
cdr3_aa: CSVAQGKNGYTF
clone_size: few
d_call: .
j_call: TRBJ1-2
v_call: TRBV29-1

cdr3_nt: TGCGCCAGCAGCCAAAAAACCCTAGCGGGAGGGCCGTCAAATGAGCAGTTCTTC
cdr3_aa: CASSQKTLAGGPSNEQFF
clone_size: few
d_call: TRBD2
j_call: TRBJ2-1
v_call: TRBV4-3

cdr3_nt: TGTGCCAGCAGCTCTCCCCGGGACTCCTACGAGCAGTACTTC
cdr3_aa: CASSSPRDSYEQYF
clone_size: .
d_call: .
j_call: TRBJ2-7
v_call: TRBV28

cdr3_nt: TGTGCCAGTAGTATAGGAACAGGGGGCTTTACTGAAGCTTTCTTT
cdr3_aa: CASSIGTGGFTEAFF
clone_size: few
d_call: TRBD1
j_call: TRBJ1-1
v_call: TRBV19

cdr3_nt: TGTGCCAGCAGGCCCCCAAGCACCGGGGAGCTGTTTTTT
cdr3_aa: CASRPPSTGELFF
clone_size: few
d_call: .
j_call: TRBJ2-2
v_call: TRBV2

cdr3_nt: TGCGCCAGCAGCCAGACGACGGCTAACTATGGCTACACCTTC
cdr3_aa: CASSQTTANYGYTF
clone_size: .
d_call: .
j_call: TRBJ1-2
v_call: TRBV4-3

cdr3_nt: TGTGCCAGCAGCCGCTCCAGAACTGAAGCTTTCTTT
cdr3_aa: CASSRSRTEAFF
clone_size: .
d_call: .
j_call: TRBJ1-1
v_call: TRBV6-2/TRBV6-3

cdr3_nt: TGTGCCAGCACCCCCACGGGACAGGGCGACAATCAGCCCCAGCATTTT
cdr3_aa: CASTPTGQGDNQPQHF
clone_size: .
d_call: TRBD1
j_call: TRBJ1-5
v_call: TRBV6-2/TRBV6-3

cdr3_nt: TGTGCCAGCAGCTTAGCGATACAGGGGATCGGAAACACCATATATTTT
cdr3_aa: CASSLAIQGIGNTIYF
clone_size: few
d_call: TRBD1
j_call: TRBJ1-3
v_call: TRBV7-2

cdr3_nt: TGTGCCAGTGGGGGACCCCCCTCCTACGAGCAGTACTTC
cdr3_aa: CASGGPPSYEQYF
clone_size: .
d_call: .
j_call: TRBJ2-7
v_call: TRBV27

cdr3_nt: TGTGCCATCAGTACTCAGGGGCCCCTCCACACCATATATTTT
cdr3_aa: CAISTQGPLHTIYF
clone_size: few
d_call: .
j_call: TRBJ1-3
v_call: TRBV10-3

cdr3_nt: TGTGCCAGCAGCCCTAGACAGGGGTACAATGAGCAGTTCTTC
cdr3_aa: CASSPRQGYNEQFF
clone_size: many
d_call: TRBD1
j_call: TRBJ2-1
v_call: TRBV7-2

cdr3_nt: TGTGCCAGCAGCCGGAACAGCTACGAGCAGTACTTC
cdr3_aa: CASSRNSYEQYF
clone_size: few
d_call: .
j_call: TRBJ2-7
v_call: TRBV7-8

cdr3_nt: TGTGCCAGCAGCTCCCATTCGGGACAGCAATACTATGGCTACACCTTC
cdr3_aa: CASSSHSGQQYYGYTF
clone_size: many
d_call: TRBD1
j_call: TRBJ1-2
v_call: TRBV7-2

cdr3_nt: TGTGCCAGCAGCCCATTCGGTAACATTCAGTACTTC
cdr3_aa: CASSPFGNIQYF
clone_size: .
d_call: .
j_call: TRBJ2-4
v_call: TRBV7-2

cdr3_nt: TGTGCCAGTAGCTACCTCGGACCTCATGGCTACACCTTC
cdr3_aa: CASSYLGPHGYTF
clone_size: .
d_call: .
j_call: TRBJ1-2
v_call: TRBV5-5

cdr3_nt: TGTGCCAGCAGCCGGAGGACTAGCGGGAGTAGCGAGCAGTACTTC
cdr3_aa: CASSRRTSGSSEQYF
clone_size: .
d_call: TRBD2
j_call: TRBJ2-7
v_call: TRBV7-2

cdr3_nt: TGTGCCAGCAGCTCCACGGCCTACACAGATACGCAGTATTTT
cdr3_aa: CASSSTAYTDTQYF
clone_size: few
d_call: .
j_call: TRBJ2-3
v_call: TRBV7-2

cdr3_nt: TGTGCCATCAGTCCCTCTTCGACTAGTCACCAGTTCTTC
cdr3_aa: CAISPSSTSHQFF
clone_size: .
d_call: .
j_call: TRBJ2-1
v_call: TRBV10-3

cdr3_nt: TGTGCCAGCAGCGTAGACGCCGGAATCTCTGGAAACACCATATATTTT
cdr3_aa: CASSVDAGISGNTIYF
clone_size: .
d_call: .
j_call: TRBJ1-3
v_call: TRBV9

cdr3_nt: TGTGCCAGTACCGCAGGGTTTAGCACTGAAGCTTTCTTT
cdr3_aa: CASTAGFSTEAFF
clone_size: .
d_call: .
j_call: TRBJ1-1
v_call: TRBV19

cdr3_nt: TGCGCCAGCAGCCAAGGGCTATTGGCGGGAGGGATTGATTCTGGGGCCAACGTCCTGACTTTC
cdr3_aa: CASSQGLLAGGIDSGANVLTF
clone_size: few
d_call: TRBD2
j_call: TRBJ2-6
v_call: TRBV4-1

cdr3_nt: TGTGCCAGCAGCTTAACAGGACAGGGGTTCAACGAGCAGTACTTC
cdr3_aa: CASSLTGQGFNEQYF
clone_size: many
d_call: TRBD1
j_call: TRBJ2-7
v_call: TRBV7-3